A selection of T cell receptor beta chains follows, all from one sample in a study of kidney transplant recipient with SARS-CoV-2 infection. TCRdb re-derived calls from the reads in MiXCR, one entry per CDR3 protein. The sample includes roughly 250,000 distinct CDR3 sequences, less than 35% seen only once; the top ten take roughly 7.3%. This specimen was a blood sample, taken at baseline and on day 111 from a kidney transplant recipient. Source of these receptors: a male patient between 25 and 39 years old who had COVID-19 and was a kidney transplant recipient. Some T cells may be graft donor cells. The CDR3 runs from the conserved cysteine through the conserved F or W. Each record gives: clone size, J gene, D gene, V gene, CDR3 DNA, CDR3 protein. The D gene is left open where the match is weak. Rows give clone size only sometimes, using once, few, many, or a class for an expanded clone.

>NA|TRBJ2-1|NA|TRBV6-2/TRBV6-3
TGTGCCTCCAGAGAGGGAGAGTTAAGAAATGAGCAGTTCTTC
CASREGELRNEQFF
>many|TRBJ2-1|TRBD1|TRBV6-6
TGTGCCAACTCCGGGACAGGTAACAATGAGCAGTTCTTC
CANSGTGNNEQFF
>once|TRBJ2-3|NA|TRBV21-1
TGTGCCAGCAGAGGTTGCATAGCTACAGTCATGCGAGATACGCAGTATTTT
CASRGCIATVMRDTQYF
>many|TRBJ1-2|TRBD1|TRBV12-3/TRBV12-4
TGTGCCAGCAGCAAGGGGACAGGGCGAGGCTACACCTTC
CASSKGTGRGYTF
>many|TRBJ2-1|NA|TRBV10-3
TGTGCCATCAGTGAGTCTGGTTTAGAACAGGGCAAGCAGTTCTTC
CAISESGLEQGKQFF
>many|TRBJ1-1|TRBD1|TRBV20-1
TGCAGTGCTCTCCGGACAGGGGCCACTGAAGCTTTCTTT
CSALRTGATEAFF
>many|TRBJ1-5|TRBD1|TRBV3-1
TGTGCCAGCAGCCAAGTTCCCTTGGGTGGGCAGGGGGCTCTAAGGGGTCAGCCCCAGCATTTT
CASSQVPLGGQGALRGQPQHF
>many|TRBJ1-2|NA|TRBV11-1
TGTGCCAGCAGCGCCAACAGTAAGGCTGGAAAGACCTATGGCTACACCTTC
CASSANSKAGKTYGYTF
>many|TRBJ1-2|NA|TRBV7-9
TGTGCCAGCAGCTTAGAGGTTGGCAGTGGGGATGGCTACACCTTC
CASSLEVGSGDGYTF
>few|TRBJ2-3|TRBD2|TRBV20-1
TGCAGTGCTAGAGCTGGGACTAGCGGGAGCACAGATACGCAGTATTTT
CSARAGTSGSTDTQYF
>NA|TRBJ1-6|NA|TRBV3-1
TGTGCCAGCAGGCGACACGCCGATAATTCACCCCTCCACTTT
CASRRHADNSPLHF
>many|TRBJ1-2|NA|TRBV12-3/TRBV12-4
TGTGCCAGCAGTTTCTCGCACACAGCAGGAAAGACCTATGGCTACACCTTC
CASSFSHTAGKTYGYTF
>many|TRBJ2-7|TRBD2|TRBV5-1
TGCGCCAGCCGGTGGACTAGCGGGACCTACGAGCAGTACTTC
CASRWTSGTYEQYF
>many|TRBJ2-2|NA|TRBV3-1
TGTGCCAGCAGCAAGTTAGCTCCCATTTCAGGCTTGACCGGGGAGCTGTTTTTT
CASSKLAPISGLTGELFF
>many|TRBJ2-4|NA|TRBV6-2/TRBV6-3
TGTGCCAGCAGTTACCCCGCTGGGCCCGAGGGCATTCAGTACTTC
CASSYPAGPEGIQYF
>many|TRBJ1-1|TRBD1|TRBV5-6
TGTGCCAGCACCAAAAGGGACAGAAGGGGAATTGGCACTGAAGCTTTCTTT
CASTKRDRRGIGTEAFF
>many|TRBJ2-1|TRBD2|TRBV13
TGTGCCAGCAGCAGACTAGCGGACTCCTACAATGAGCAGTTCTTC
CASSRLADSYNEQFF
>many|TRBJ1-2|NA|TRBV7-8
TGTGCCAGCAGCGTGGGCAGGTTTACCCGAAAGACCTATGGCTACACCTTC
CASSVGRFTRKTYGYTF
>many|TRBJ2-2|TRBD1|TRBV6-5
TGTGCCAGCAGTAGACCGGGACAGGGGGGGACCGGGGAGCTGTTTTTT
CASSRPGQGGTGELFF
>many|TRBJ1-4|NA|TRBV12-3/TRBV12-4
TGTGCCAGCAGCCCCATGACGGTTAGTGAAAAACTGTTTTTT
CASSPMTVSEKLFF
>many|TRBJ1-4|NA|TRBV21-1
TGTGCCAGCAGAGTACTTAGCTACAAGGTGCATAATGAAAAACTGTTTTTT
CASRVLSYKVHNEKLFF
>many|TRBJ1-2|NA|TRBV7-7
TGTGCCAGCAGCATATCCTTTAAGTGCCGAAAGACCTATGGCTACACCTTC
CASSISFKCRKTYGYTF
>many|TRBJ1-2|NA|TRBV7-6
TGTGCCAGCAGCACGGACGATGAATCTCGAAAGACCTATGGCTACACCTTC
CASSTDDESRKTYGYTF
>many|TRBJ2-3|NA|TRBV7-3
TGTGCCAGCAGCTTGATGGGAAACACAGATACGCAGTATTTT
CASSLMGNTDTQYF
>many|TRBJ1-1|TRBD1|TRBV6-5
TGTGCCAGCAGTTACACAGGACAGGCAAGTGAAGCTTTCTTT
CASSYTGQASEAFF
>many|TRBJ1-2|NA|TRBV20-1
TGCAGTGCTGCCAGACTGCTGTTTCGAAAGACCTATGGCTACACCTTC
CSAARLLFRKTYGYTF
>many|TRBJ2-3|NA|TRBV2
TGTGCCAGCAGTGAAGCGCTAGCTGGGTTCACAGATACGCAGTATTTT
CASSEALAGFTDTQYF
>many|TRBJ1-6|NA|TRBV28
TGTGCCAGCAGCCCAGAGACAGCATTATATTCACCCCTCCACTTT
CASSPETALYSPLHF
>many|TRBJ2-7|TRBD2|TRBV5-4
TGTGCCAGCAGCAGCCTTACTAGCGGGGAACCTACGAGGCAGTACTTC
CASSSLTSGEPTRQYF
>many|TRBJ2-7|TRBD2|TRBV14
TGTGCCAGCAGCCAAGACGGAGCGGGAAGGAAGTACTTC
CASSQDGAGRKYF
>many|TRBJ2-7|TRBD2|TRBV4-3
TGCGCCAGCAGCCAAGCCGGGGGGGTCCGACCCCGCGAGCAGTACTTC
CASSQAGGVRPREQYF
>many|TRBJ2-1|TRBD2|TRBV20-1
TGCAGTGCTGATCTGACTAGCGGCAGTCTAGGTGAGCAGTTCTTC
CSADLTSGSLGEQFF
>many|TRBJ1-1|NA|TRBV7-2
TGTGCCAGCAGCTTAGCGCCTGGGATCAACACTGAAGCTTTCTTT
CASSLAPGINTEAFF
>many|TRBJ2-2|TRBD1|TRBV24-1
TGTGCCACTTCCGGGACAGGAACCGGGGAGCTGTTTTTT
CATSGTGTGELFF
>many|TRBJ2-7|TRBD1|TRBV4-1
TGCGCCAGCAGACCGTTACAGGGGAAACAATACGAGCAGTACTTC
CASRPLQGKQYEQYF
>many|TRBJ1-2|NA|TRBV25-1
TGTGCCAGCAGTTCTTATCCAGAACTGGGAAAGACCTATGGCTACACCTTC
CASSSYPELGKTYGYTF
>many|TRBJ1-5|TRBD1|TRBV7-8
TGTGCCAGCAGCCCCCGGGACAGGGGAGGTTCTCAGCCCCAGCATTTT
CASSPRDRGGSQPQHF
>many|TRBJ1-2|NA|TRBV23-1
TGCGCCAGCAGTTCTAGGCCGCTACGCAGAAAGACCTATGGCTACACCTTC
CASSSRPLRRKTYGYTF
>many|TRBJ2-3|TRBD1|TRBV28
TGTGCCAGCAGTTTACTGGGGGACAGGGTTGATACGCAGTATTTT
CASSLLGDRVDTQYF
>many|TRBJ1-5|NA|TRBV24-1
TGTGCCACTTCAGTGGGCAGGGGCGATAGCAATCAGCCCCAGCATTTT
CATSVGRGDSNQPQHF